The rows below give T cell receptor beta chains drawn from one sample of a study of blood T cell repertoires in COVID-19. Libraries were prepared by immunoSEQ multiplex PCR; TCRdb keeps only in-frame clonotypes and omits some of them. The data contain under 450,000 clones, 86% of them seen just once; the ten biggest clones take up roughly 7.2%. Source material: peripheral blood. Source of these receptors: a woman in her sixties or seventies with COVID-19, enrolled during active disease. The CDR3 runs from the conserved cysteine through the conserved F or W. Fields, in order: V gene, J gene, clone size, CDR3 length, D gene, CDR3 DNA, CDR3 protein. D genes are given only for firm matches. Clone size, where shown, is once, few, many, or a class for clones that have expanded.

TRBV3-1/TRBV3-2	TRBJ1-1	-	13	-	TGTGCCAGCAGCCCAGGGACAAATCCCGGCGCTTTCTTT	CASSPGTNPGAFF
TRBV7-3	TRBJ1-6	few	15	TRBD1	TGTGCCAGCAGCTTAACAGGGGGCTTTTATTCACCCCTCCACTTT	CASSLTGGFYSPLHF
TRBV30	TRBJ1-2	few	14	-	TGTGCCTGGAGCCCGTCTCGAGGTAGCTATGGCTACACCTTC	CAWSPSRGSYGYTF
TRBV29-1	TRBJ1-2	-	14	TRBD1	TGCAGCGTTGAAGATATCGGACAGGGGCGTGGCTACACCTTC	CSVEDIGQGRGYTF
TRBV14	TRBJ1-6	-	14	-	TGTGCCAGCAGCCTAACAGGGTTACATTCACCCCTCCACTTT	CASSLTGLHSPLHF
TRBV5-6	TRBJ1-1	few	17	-	TGTGCCAGCAGCTGGACTGCGAGGGGGAGCCTGAACACTGAAGCTTTCTTT	CASSWTARGSLNTEAFF
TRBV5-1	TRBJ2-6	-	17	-	TGCGCCAGCAGCTTGGTGGGCATTAACTCTGGGGCCAACGTCCTGACTTTC	CASSLVGINSGANVLTF
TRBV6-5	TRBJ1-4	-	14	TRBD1	TGTGCCAGCAGTACAGGGGCAACTAATGAAAAACTGTTTTTT	CASSTGATNEKLFF
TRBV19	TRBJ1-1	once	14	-	TGTGCCAGTAGTATAACGGGGGTAAGCAGCGAAGCTTTCTTT	CASSITGVSSEAFF
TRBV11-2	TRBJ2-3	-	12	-	TGTGCCAGCAGCCCCAATACAGATACGCAGTATTTT	CASSPNTDTQYF
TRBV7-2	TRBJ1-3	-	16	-	TGTGCCAGCAGCTTAGGGGCGTCTGTCTCTGGAAACACCATATATTTT	CASSLGASVSGNTIYF
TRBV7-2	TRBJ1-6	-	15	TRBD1	TGTGCCAGCAGCTCCCCGGGACAGGGATATTCACCCCTCCACTTT	CASSSPGQGYSPLHF
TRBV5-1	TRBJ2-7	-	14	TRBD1	TGCGCCAGCAGCTCCGGGACAGGTGTCTACGAGCAGTACTTC	CASSSGTGVYEQYF
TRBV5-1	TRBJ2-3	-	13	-	TGCGCCAGCAGCTTTTGGGGGAGGGATACGCAGTATTTT	CASSFWGRDTQYF
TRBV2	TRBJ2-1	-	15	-	TGTGCCAGCAGCCCCGGACTCCTGTGGGGCAATGAGCAGTTCTTC	CASSPGLLWGNEQFF
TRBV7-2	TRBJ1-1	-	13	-	TGTGCCAGCAGCTCAGGCGCCCGCACTGAAGCTTTCTTT	CASSSGARTEAFF
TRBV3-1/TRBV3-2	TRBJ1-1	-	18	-	TGTGCCAGCAGCCATCCATCCCGGACCGGGGTGTGGGTCACTGAAGCTTTCTTT	CASSHPSRTGVWVTEAFF